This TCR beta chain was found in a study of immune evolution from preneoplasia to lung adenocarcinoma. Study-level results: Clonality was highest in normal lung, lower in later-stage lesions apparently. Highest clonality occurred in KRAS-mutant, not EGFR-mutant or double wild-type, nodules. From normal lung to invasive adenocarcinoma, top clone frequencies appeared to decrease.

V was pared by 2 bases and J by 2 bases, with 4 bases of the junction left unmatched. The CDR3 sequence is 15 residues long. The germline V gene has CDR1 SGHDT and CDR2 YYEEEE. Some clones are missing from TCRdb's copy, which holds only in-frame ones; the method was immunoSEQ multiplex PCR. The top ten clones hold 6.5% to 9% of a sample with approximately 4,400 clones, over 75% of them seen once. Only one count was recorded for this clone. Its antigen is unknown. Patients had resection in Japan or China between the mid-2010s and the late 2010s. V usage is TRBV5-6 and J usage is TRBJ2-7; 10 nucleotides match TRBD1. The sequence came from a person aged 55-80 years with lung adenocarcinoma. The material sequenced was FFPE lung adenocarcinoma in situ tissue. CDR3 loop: CASSFGQGVAYEQYF. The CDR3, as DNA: TGTGCCAGCAGCTTTGGACAGGGGGTAGCCTACGAGCAGTACTTC.